This TCR beta chain emerged from a study of OX40 agonist ivuxolimab in advanced cancers. Method: immunoSEQ multiplex PCR; TCRdb's copy keeps in-frame clones and lacks some. Among 45,000 to 60,000 clones listed, about 80% were seen once. J gave up 6 bases and V 5 bases, and 10 bases lay outside the gene matches. Per germline, CDR1 MNHNS and CDR2 SASEGT. The CDR3 loop spans 15 amino acids. The TCR sequence derives from an adult with an advanced solid tumor such as melanoma, head and neck, liver or kidney cancer. The V gene is TRBV6-1, the J gene TRBJ1-5, with 7 nucleotides matching TRBD1. The sample in question was CD4+ or CD8+ T cells sorted from blood, obtained in a trial of the OX40 agonist ivuxolimab. CDR3 sequence: CASSLSTGPSQPQHF. CDR3 DNA: TGTGCCAGCAGTTTATCGACAGGGCCGTCTCAGCCCCAGCATTTT.